These T cell receptor beta chains were read from a single sample in a study of blood T cell repertoires in COVID-19. Sequencing was performed with immunoSEQ multiplex PCR; in TCRdb, only in-frame clones are kept and a portion is missing. The table includes around 300,000 clones, approximately 88% detected once. Specimen: PBMCs or T cells enriched from blood (not recorded which). These receptors came from a woman aged 35 to 49 who had recovered from COVID-19. Each CDR3 is given with its conserved first and last residue. Fields, in order: V gene, J gene, clone size, CDR3 protein. Size values are once, few and many counts, or a class for expanded clones, and some rows have none.

>TRBV6-2/TRBV6-3|TRBJ2-2|NA
CASSYRAGVTTGELFF
>TRBV9|TRBJ2-3|NA
CASSVREGGSQDTQYF
>TRBV27|TRBJ1-1|NA
CASSQEGYTEAFF
>TRBV19|TRBJ1-2|NA
CASSDRGLGGYTF
>TRBV27|TRBJ2-7|NA
CASSSAGLEQYF
>TRBV27|TRBJ2-7|NA
CASSLPRGEQYF
>TRBV11-3|TRBJ2-1|once
CASSSGRTSGTYNEQFF
>TRBV19|TRBJ1-2|NA
CASSPGQGWGYTF
>TRBV15|TRBJ1-4|NA
CATSRRDTNEKLFF
>TRBV11-3|TRBJ2-2|NA
CASSLALQDRVTGELFF
>TRBV30|TRBJ2-4|NA
CAWSIGLAGIKNIQYF
>TRBV7-3|TRBJ1-1|NA
CASSSMPPGTGGEAFF
>TRBV30|TRBJ2-7|NA
CAWGPGTGAREQYF
>TRBV5-8|TRBJ1-5|NA
CASSLGDGANQPQHF
>TRBV30|TRBJ1-2|NA
CAWSPGTGYGYTF
>TRBV18|TRBJ2-7|NA
CASSREYEQYF
>TRBV7-9|TRBJ2-7|NA
CASSMTSGRSREQYF
>TRBV4-2|TRBJ1-3|NA
CASSQDGTGVGNTIYF
>TRBV27|TRBJ1-1|many
CASRQGGSEAFF
>TRBV11-3|TRBJ1-1|NA
CASSLDPKTEAFF
>TRBV15|TRBJ1-5|NA
CATSRDSGTGVGNQPQHF
>TRBV7-9|TRBJ2-2|NA
CASSLVGGAITGELFF
>TRBV30|TRBJ2-3|NA
CAWSNGGSADTQYF
>TRBV2|TRBJ2-7|NA
CASSRRDSQYEQYF
>TRBV3-1/TRBV3-2|TRBJ1-3|NA
CASSQVLGSSGNTIYF
>TRBV6-5|TRBJ1-2|NA
CAGRRGQGVYGYTF
>TRBV3-1/TRBV3-2|TRBJ1-1|NA
CASSLRDSTEAFF
>TRBV3-1/TRBV3-2|TRBJ1-3|NA
CASSQSSKGPGNTIYF
>TRBV2|TRBJ1-1|NA
CASSEARQPNTEAFF
>TRBV3-1/TRBV3-2|TRBJ1-2|NA
CASSHVVQGFYGYTF
>TRBV2|TRBJ1-2|NA
CASSEQGVRGYTF